The 20 T cell receptor beta chains presented below share a single source sample, sequenced in a study of blood T cell repertoires in COVID-19. Method: immunoSEQ multiplex PCR; TCRdb's copy keeps in-frame clones and lacks some. The sample gives approximately 49,000 clones, around 81% of which show up once; 20% to 25% is in the top ten. Sequencing used peripheral blood. The source is a woman aged 80 or older with COVID-19, enrolled during active disease.

The chain employs TRBV12-3 or TRBV12-4 and TRBJ2-1, with 10 bases identical to TRBD2. The CDR3 loop spans 11 amino acids. With V trimmed by 6 bases and J by 15 bases, 5 bases remained unmatched. The chain's CDR3 is CASSLAGVWFF. CDR3 nucleotide sequence: TGTGCCAGCAGCCTAGCGGGAGTGTGGTTCTTC.

The rearrangement joins TRBV11-3 to TRBJ1-6; D unresolved. CDR1 is SGHNT, CDR2 YENEEA, per germline. This CDR3 is 13 amino acids long. Trimming pared 1 base from V and 9 bases from J, leaving 7 bases between. The CDR3 nucleotides read TGTGCCAGCAGCTTAGGAGAGGCTTCACCCCTCCACTTT. Translating it yields CASSLGEASPLHF.

V and J are TRBV2 and TRBJ2-7; 11 nucleotides match TRBD2. Germline lookup yields CDR1 SNHLY and CDR2 FYNNEI. Unmatched junction bases numbered 13, after V lost 4 bases and J lost 8 bases. The CDR3 totals 16 residues. The CDR3 loop is CASSAGSSGGFGQQYF. Written as DNA, the CDR3 is TGTGCCAGCAGTGCGGGGTCTAGCGGGGGGTTTGGCCAGCAGTACTTC.

The chain employs TRBV5-1 and TRBJ1-3; D remains unclear. Germline lookup yields CDR1 SGHRS and CDR2 YFSETQ. The CDR3 contains 16 residues. V shed 0 bases and J shed 4 bases, with 14 bases lying between them. The chain's CDR3 is CASSLAPAGSGNTIYF. The CDR3 DNA reads as TGCGCCAGCAGCTTGGCCCCGGCGGGGTCGGGAAACACCATATATTTT. Drawing the rest from reference TRBV5-1 and TRBJ1-3, the complete variable domain is KAGVTQTPRYLIKTRGQQVTLSCSPISGHRSVSWYQQTPGQGLQFLFEYFSETQRNKGNFPGRFSGRQFSNSRSEMNVSTLELGDSALYLCASSLAPAGSGNTIYFGEGSWLTVV.

The chain recombines TRBV3-1 (or the pseudogene TRBV3-2) with TRBJ2-3, with a possible D match to TRBD2 (5 bases). In germline, CDR1 is LGHDT, CDR2 YNNKEL (reference sequence). This CDR3 comprises 15 residues. V was pared by 5 bases and J by 7 bases, with 19 bases between. The CDR3: CASSSTRTLAHTQYF. For the CDR3, the DNA is TGTGCCAGCAGCTCGACCCGGACTCTTGCCCATACGCAGTATTTT.

The gene calls are TRBV27 and TRBJ2-4, with no clear D. Germline CDR1 MNHEY, CDR2 SMNVEV (reference sequence). Trimming left V 4 bases short and J 7 bases short, with 14 bases between. The CDR3 sequence is 14 residues long. The CDR3 DNA follows: TGTGCCAGCAGTTCAAGGATCAACGGGAACATTCAGTACTTC. It codes for CASSSRINGNIQYF.

The chain links TRBV5-1 to TRBJ2-2; the match to TRBD2 covers 7 bases. This CDR3 comprises 15 residues. Germline V gives CDR1 SGHRS, CDR2 YFSETQ. With 7 bases clipped from V and 1 base from J, the junction kept 7 bases outside the gene matches. CDR3 residues: CASGEGSLNTGELFF. The CDR3 DNA reads as TGCGCCAGCGGGGAGGGAAGCCTGAACACCGGGGAGCTGTTTTTT.

The chain recombines TRBV9 with TRBJ2-1; 9 bases fit TRBD2. Trimming removed 0 bases from V and 7 bases from J; junction bases left unmatched: 5. The CDR3 spans 15 residues. Germline lookup yields CDR1 SGDLS and CDR2 YYNGEE. CDR3 in amino acids: CASSVVAGEVNEQFF. The CDR3 DNA follows: TGTGCCAGCAGCGTAGTAGCGGGAGAGGTTAATGAGCAGTTCTTC. The variable domain in full, completed from reference TRBV9 and TRBJ2-1, reads DSGVTQTPKHLITATGQRVTLRCSPRSGDLSVYWYQQSLDQGLQFLIQYYNGEERAKGNILERFSAQQFPDLHSELNLSSLELGDSALYFCASSVVAGEVNEQFFGPGTRLTVL.

This clone has just one count. V and J are TRBV3-1 (or the pseudogene TRBV3-2) and TRBJ2-5; TRBD1 aligns across 7 bases. With 4 bases clipped from V and 5 bases from J, the junction kept 13 bases outside the gene matches. The CDR3 has 16 residues. Germline lookup yields CDR1 LGHDT and CDR2 YNNKEL (reference sequence). CDR3 nucleotide sequence: TGTGCCAGCAGCCTGACAGGGTCAAAGGCAATGGAGACCCAGTACTTC. Translated, it gives CASSLTGSKAMETQYF.

J is TRBJ2-1 and V is TRBV28; a possible D gene is TRBD2 (6 bases). The CDR3 runs to 16 residues. V lost 7 bases to trimming and J lost 0 bases, with 16 bases between them. Germline V gene data show CDR1 as MDHEN and CDR2 as SYDVKM. The CDR3 here is CASTHQLASSYNEQFF. The CDR3 DNA follows: TGTGCCAGCACCCATCAGCTAGCGAGCTCCTACAATGAGCAGTTCTTC.

The rearrangement uses TRBV6-5 and TRBJ1-1; TRBD1 agrees at 8 bases. CDR1 is MNHEY, CDR2 SVGAGI, per germline. V was pared by 6 bases and J by 0 bases, with 6 bases of the junction left unmatched. This CDR3 region has 15 residues. CDR3 nucleotide sequence: TGTGCCAGCAGGACAGGGGTTCCCCTGAACACTGAAGCTTTCTTT. Its translation: CASRTGVPLNTEAFF.

The CDR3 DNA reads TGTGCCAGCAATTTGGGAGGGCGCGGTGAGCAGTTCTTC. This gives the protein CASNLGGRGEQFF. The chain carries TRBV28 and TRBJ2-1; 7 nucleotides line up with TRBD2. J was trimmed by 9 bases and V by 7 bases; bases with no gene match: 9. This CDR3 comprises 13 residues. Germline lookup yields CDR1 MDHEN and CDR2 SYDVKM. Full variable domain (remainder filled in from reference TRBV28 and TRBJ2-1): DVKVTQSSRYLVKRTGEKVFLECVQDMDHENMFWYRQDPGLGLRLIYFSYDVKMKEKGDIPEGYSVSREKKERFSLILESASTNQTSMYLCASNLGGRGEQFFGPGTRLTVL.

V usage is TRBV18 and J usage is TRBJ1-4; no clear D gene. In germline, CDR1 is KGHSH, CDR2 LQKENI. The CDR3 loop spans 14 amino acids. V dropped 1 base and J dropped 4 bases, with 7 bases sitting between them. CDR3 DNA sequence: TGTGCCAGCTCACCACATCCCCATAATGAAAAACTGTTTTTT. Translated, it gives CASSPHPHNEKLFF. The whole variable domain, filled in from reference TRBV18 and TRBJ1-4, reads NAGVMQNPRHLVRRRGQEARLRCSPMKGHSHVYWYRQLPEEGLKFMVYLQKENIIDESGMPKERFSAEFPKEGPSILRIQQVVRGDSAAYFCASSPHPHNEKLFFGSGTQLSVL.

V and J are TRBV5-1 and TRBJ1-5; D possibly corresponds to TRBD1 (5 bases). The CDR3 has 14 residues. Trimming shortened V by 4 bases and J by 7 bases, and 15 bases separated the two germline ends. Germline loops: CDR1 SGHRS, CDR2 YFSETQ. This CDR3 is CASSESGFRQPQHF. As DNA, the CDR3 is TGCGCCAGCAGCGAATCAGGGTTTCGGCAGCCCCAGCATTTT.

This chain joins TRBV18 and TRBJ2-7; the match to TRBD2 covers 15 bases. Germline CDR1 and CDR2: KGHSH and LQKENI. V lost 3 bases to trimming and J lost 6 bases; unmatched junction nucleotides: 15. There are 19 residues in the CDR3. The chain's CDR3 is CASSPQGLAGGFLAGEQYF. The CDR3 DNA sequence: TGTGCCAGCTCACCCCAGGGACTAGCGGGAGGCTTTTTGGCGGGCGAGCAGTACTTC.

The genes are TRBV9 and TRBJ2-7; 8 bases are shared with TRBD1. The germline V gene has CDR1 SGDLS and CDR2 YYNGEE. The CDR3 runs 14 residues. Trimming cost V 2 bases and J 7 bases; bases outside gene matches: 8. The CDR3 nucleotides are TGTGCCAGCAGCGTGGAGGACAGGGTGAGAGAGCAGTACTTC. This gives the protein CASSVEDRVREQYF.

The chain carries TRBV27 and TRBJ2-7, with TRBD1 matching 9 bases. The CDR3 sequence is 15 residues long. Germline V gene sequence: CDR1 MNHEY, CDR2 SMNVEV (reference sequence). V lost 5 bases and J lost 1; bases outside the gene matches: 6. The chain's CDR3 is CASSLRDRESYEQYF. The CDR3 nucleotides are TGTGCCAGCAGTCTTCGGGACAGGGAATCCTACGAGCAGTACTTC.

This clone came up once. The chain uses TRBV19 and TRBJ2-7, with D perhaps matching TRBD1 (5 bases). This CDR3 has 14 residues. Germline CDR1 and CDR2: LNHDA and SQIVND (reference sequence). The V and J ends lost 4 bases and 4 bases respectively, with 14 bases between them. CDR3 sequence: CASSNPQGSYEQYF. The DNA of the CDR3 is TGTGCCAGTAGTAACCCGCAGGGTTCTTACGAGCAGTACTTC. The full variable domain, in which reference TRBV19 and TRBJ2-7 provide the parts outside the CDR3, is DGGITQSPKYLFRKEGQNVTLSCEQNLNHDAMYWYRQDPGQGLRLIYYSQIVNDFQKGDIAEGYSVSREKKESFPLTVTSAQKNPTAFYLCASSNPQGSYEQYFGPGTRLTVT.

This clone was counted a few times. The chain combines TRBV28 with TRBJ2-1; 8 nucleotides align to TRBD1. The CDR3 extends over 15 amino acids. Germline CDR1 reads MDHEN; CDR2 reads SYDVKM. Losses at the gene ends were 7 bases for V and 3 bases for J; bases not matched to a gene: 8. The DNA of the CDR3 is TGTGCCAGCAACGCGGACAGGGAAAGCTACAATGAGCAGTTCTTC. Encoded protein: CASNADRESYNEQFF.

The chain joins TRBV18 to TRBJ2-7; the D gene is possibly TRBD2 (6 bases). Trimming stripped 5 bases from V and 4 bases from J, with 21 bases between. The CDR3 is 16 residues long. The germline V gene has CDR1 KGHSH and CDR2 LQKENI. The CDR3 is CASSGQGGTRVYEQYF. The CDR3 coding sequence is TGTGCCAGCTCAGGGCAGGGAGGAACTAGGGTATACGAGCAGTACTTC.